The present T cell receptor (beta chain) was sequenced within a study of cytomegalovirus exposure and HLA in healthy donors. Regarding the study as a whole: CMV serostatus alone was available as immune exposure information. Sequence variants that were highly shared formed a cluster that was likely a sequencing artifact.

A multiplex PCR was run with 60 Vbeta primers and 13 Jbeta primers. Sequenced by immunoSEQ multiplex PCR; TCRdb stores in-frame clones only, minus some. The repertoire consists of 93,000 or so clones, with almost 80% occurring once and the leading ten covering roughly 4%. A note on this clone: What it binds is not known.

The CDR3 has 13 residues. The ends were cut back, 1 base at V and 8 bases at J, with 8 bases in the middle. CDR1 is SGHAT and CDR2 is FQNNGV in the germline V gene. The sample consisted of PBMCs. This chain uses TRBV11-2 with TRBJ1-4; D is uncertain. The sequence derives from a man aged 50 or older in good health and CMV-seropositive. Here the CDR3 reads CASSLGREEKLFF. In DNA form, the CDR3 reads TGTGCCAGCAGCTTAGGGAGGGAGGAAAAACTGTTTTTT.